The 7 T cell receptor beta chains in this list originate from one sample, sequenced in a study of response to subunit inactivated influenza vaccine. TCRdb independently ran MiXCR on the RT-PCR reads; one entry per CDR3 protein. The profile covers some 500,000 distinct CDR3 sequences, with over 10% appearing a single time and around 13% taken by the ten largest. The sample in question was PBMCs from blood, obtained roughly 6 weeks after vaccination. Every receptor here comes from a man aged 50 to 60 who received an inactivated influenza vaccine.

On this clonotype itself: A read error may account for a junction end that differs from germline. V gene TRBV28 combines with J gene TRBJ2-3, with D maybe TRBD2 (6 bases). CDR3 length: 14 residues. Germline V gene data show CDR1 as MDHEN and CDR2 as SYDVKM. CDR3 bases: TGTGCCAGCCGGATCGGGGGTAGCAAAGATACGCAGTATTTT. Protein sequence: CASRIGGSKDTQYF.

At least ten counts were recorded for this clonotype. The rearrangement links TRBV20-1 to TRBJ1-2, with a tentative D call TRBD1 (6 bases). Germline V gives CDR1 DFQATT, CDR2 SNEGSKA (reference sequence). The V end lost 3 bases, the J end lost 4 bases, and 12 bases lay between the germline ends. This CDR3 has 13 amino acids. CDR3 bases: TGCAGTGCTAGCCAGTCAGGGGTCTATGGCTACACCTTC. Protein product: CSASQSGVYGYTF.

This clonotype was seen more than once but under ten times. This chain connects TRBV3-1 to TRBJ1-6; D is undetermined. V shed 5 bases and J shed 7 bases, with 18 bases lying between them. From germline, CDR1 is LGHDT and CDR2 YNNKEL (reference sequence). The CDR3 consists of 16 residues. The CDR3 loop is CASSFGSVRGNSPLHF. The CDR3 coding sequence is TGTGCCAGCAGCTTCGGGTCGGTCCGAGGGAATTCACCCCTCCACTTT.

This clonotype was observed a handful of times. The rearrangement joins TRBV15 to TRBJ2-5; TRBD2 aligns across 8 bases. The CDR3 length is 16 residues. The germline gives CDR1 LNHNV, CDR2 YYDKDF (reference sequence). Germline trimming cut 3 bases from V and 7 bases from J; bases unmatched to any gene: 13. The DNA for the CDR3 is TGTGCCACCAGCAGGGGGGAGCGGGGGCCGCAATCGACCCAGTACTTC. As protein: CATSRGERGPQSTQYF.

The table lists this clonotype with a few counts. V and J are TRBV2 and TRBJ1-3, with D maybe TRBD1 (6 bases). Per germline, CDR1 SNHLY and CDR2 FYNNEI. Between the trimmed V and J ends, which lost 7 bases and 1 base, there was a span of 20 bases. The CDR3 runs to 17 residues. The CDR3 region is CASNHGFGGPSGNTIYF. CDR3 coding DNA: TGTGCCAGCAACCACGGTTTCGGGGGGCCTTCTGGAAACACCATATATTTT. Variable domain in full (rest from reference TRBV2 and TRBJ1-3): EPEVTQTPSHQVTQMGQEVILRCVPISNHLYFYWYRQILGQKVEFLVSFYNNEISEKSEIFDDQFSVERPDGSNFTLKIRSTKLEDSAMYFCASNHGFGGPSGNTIYFGEGSWLTVV.

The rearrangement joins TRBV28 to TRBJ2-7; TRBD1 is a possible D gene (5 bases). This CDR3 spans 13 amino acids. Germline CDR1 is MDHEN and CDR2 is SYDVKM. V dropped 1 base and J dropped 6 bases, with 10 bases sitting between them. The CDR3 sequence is CASSLLQGFEQYF. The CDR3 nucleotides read TGTGCCAGCAGTTTATTGCAGGGATTCGAGCAGTACTTC.

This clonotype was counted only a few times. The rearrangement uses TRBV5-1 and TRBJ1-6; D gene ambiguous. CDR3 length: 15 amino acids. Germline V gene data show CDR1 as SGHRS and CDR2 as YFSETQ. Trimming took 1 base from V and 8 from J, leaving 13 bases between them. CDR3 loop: CASSLRWGSDSPLHF. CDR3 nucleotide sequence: TGCGCCAGCAGCTTGCGTTGGGGAAGTGATTCACCCCTCCACTTT.